These 16 T cell receptor beta chains came from one sample sequenced in a study of blood T cells in healthy people across ages. Primers used in a second PCR of roughly 7 to 12 cycles were a sample-barcoded 5' primer and a J-beta primer mix. TCRdb ran MiXCR on the 5' RACE reads and lists one entry per CDR3 protein. Seen here are hundreds of thousands of distinct CDR3 sequences, 58% observed once, and the top ten hold over 30%. The sample was blood. These receptors originate from a man between 60 and 75 years old in good health.

The rearrangement uses TRBV7-2 and TRBJ1-2; 7 bases map to TRBD1. The V segment lost 4 bases and the J segment 7 bases; nucleotides outside the gene matches: 12. The germline V gene has CDR1 SGHTA and CDR2 FQGNSA. The CDR3 is made up of 15 amino acids. The chain's CDR3 is CASSYTRQGVGGYTF. As DNA, the CDR3 is TGTGCCAGCAGCTACACTAGACAGGGAGTAGGTGGCTACACCTTC.

This clonotype has just one count. This chain uses TRBV18 with TRBJ2-5; D uncertain. The CDR3 has 12 residues. CDR1 KGHSH and CDR2 LQKENI come from the germline V gene. V was shortened by 5 bases and J by 1 base, with 5 bases between the two germline ends. This chain's CDR3 is CASSNSQETQYF. The CDR3 DNA reads TGTGCCAGCTCAAACTCCCAAGAGACCCAGTACTTC.

In its sample, this clonotype was seen a few times. This chain joins TRBV29-1 and TRBJ1-2; 8 bases match TRBD1. The CDR3 is made up of 13 amino acids. Germline V CDR1 and CDR2: SQVTM, ANQGSEA. Unmatched junction bases numbered 3, after V lost 6 bases and J lost 0 bases. The CDR3 nucleotides read TGCAGCGTGGGACAGGCCGCTAACTATGGCTACACCTTC. Its translation is CSVGQAANYGYTF.

The chain carries TRBV5-1 and TRBJ2-5; maybe TRBD1 (6 bases). Trimming cost V 4 bases and J 4 bases, with 17 bases left between them. The CDR3 consists of 15 residues. Germline CDR1 and CDR2: SGHRS and YFSETQ. The CDR3 reads CASSPTGQRGETQYF. The CDR3, as DNA: TGCGCCAGCAGCCCAACGGGACAACGTGGAGAGACCCAGTACTTC. The full variable domain, its missing parts supplied by reference TRBV5-1 and TRBJ2-5, is KAGVTQTPRYLIKTRGQQVTLSCSPISGHRSVSWYQQTPGQGLQFLFEYFSETQRNKGNFPGRFSGRQFSNSRSEMNVSTLELGDSALYLCASSPTGQRGETQYFGPGTRLLVL.

The rearrangement uses TRBV5-1 and TRBJ1-4; tentative D call: TRBD1 (5 bases). This CDR3 has 15 amino acids. V was cut by 2 bases and J by 4 bases, with 12 bases left in between. Germline values: CDR1 SGHRS, CDR2 YFSETQ. This CDR3 is CASSFRGLSNEKLFF. DNA of the CDR3: TGCGCCAGCAGCTTTAGGGGTCTGAGTAATGAAAAACTGTTTTTT.

The chain is built from TRBV2 and TRBJ2-3; perhaps TRBD2 as D (5 bases). The CDR3 runs to 16 residues. Deletions cut 5 bases from V and 1 base from J, with 16 bases between. CDR1 SNHLY and CDR2 FYNNEI come from the germline V gene. As DNA, the CDR3 is TGTGCCAGCAGTCGGGGAAGTGGGTCGGGCACAGATACGCAGTATTTT. Protein product: CASSRGSGSGTDTQYF.

V gene TRBV28 combines with J gene TRBJ2-5, with TRBD1 as a possible D gene (6 bases). The CDR3 loop spans 13 amino acids. The ends were cut back, 5 bases at V and 5 bases at J, with 12 bases in the middle. In germline, CDR1 is MDHEN, CDR2 SYDVKM. The CDR3 sequence: CASSHTGFETQYF. The CDR3 DNA sequence: TGTGCCAGCAGTCATACAGGGTTTGAGACCCAGTACTTC.

The rearrangement uses TRBV6-1 and TRBJ2-1; D is unresolved. Germline V gene data show CDR1 as MNHNS and CDR2 as SASEGT. The CDR3 extends over 14 amino acids. V lost 5 bases, J lost 3 bases, and 11 bases lay in between. CDR3 nucleotide sequence: TGTGCCAGCAGTAAGGCGAGTGACTACAATGAGCAGTTCTTC. Translated: CASSKASDYNEQFF.

The chain links TRBV11-2 to TRBJ2-7, with TRBD2 as a possible D gene (5 bases). With 5 bases removed from V and 8 bases from J, the gap between germline ends came to 16 bases. The CDR3 loop spans 13 amino acids. Germline CDR1 reads SGHAT; CDR2 reads FQNNGV. CDR3 DNA: TGTGCCAGCAGCCGACCGGGGTTGTCTAAGCAGTACTTC. Translated: CASSRPGLSKQYF. Full variable domain (outside the CDR3, taken from reference TRBV11-2 and TRBJ2-7): EAGVAQSPRYKIIEKRQSVAFWCNPISGHATLYWYQQILGQGPKLLIQFQNNGVVDDSQLPKDRFSAERLKGVDSTLKIQPAKLEDSAVYLCASSRPGLSKQYFGPGTRLTVT.

This sequence joins TRBV11-2 and TRBJ2-7; 9 nucleotides align to TRBD1. The junction had 3 bases not matched to a gene; V was cut back by 3 bases and J by 3 bases. Germline CDR1 is SGHAT and CDR2 is FQNNGV. CDR3 length equals 14 residues. CDR3 amino acids: CASSFMDRGYEQYF. CDR3 in DNA: TGTGCCAGCAGCTTCATGGACAGGGGCTACGAGCAGTACTTC. The variable domain in full, completed from reference TRBV11-2 and TRBJ2-7, reads EAGVAQSPRYKIIEKRQSVAFWCNPISGHATLYWYQQILGQGPKLLIQFQNNGVVDDSQLPKDRFSAERLKGVDSTLKIQPAKLEDSAVYLCASSFMDRGYEQYFGPGTRLTVT.

This chain uses TRBV12-3 or TRBV12-4 with TRBJ2-3; 7 bases are shared with TRBD2. This CDR3 comprises 16 residues. V shed 9 bases and J 1 base; nucleotides not matched to a gene: 13. The CDR3 sequence: CASNPKTRGGTDTQYF. The CDR3 DNA reads as TGTGCCAGTAACCCTAAAACCCGGGGGGGCACAGATACGCAGTATTTT.

The V call is TRBV29-1, the J call TRBJ2-1, with a tentative D call TRBD1 (5 bases). The germline gives CDR1 SQVTM, CDR2 ANQGSEA. V gave up 7 bases and J gave up 4 bases, with 23 bases separating them. This CDR3 spans 16 amino acids. CDR3 DNA sequence: TGCAGCGGGCGTTCGAAAGGGGCCCTCGGGTACAATGAGCAGTTCTTC. This translates into CSGRSKGALGYNEQFF.

Worth noting for this clonotype: An end of the junction differs from the germline gene, which may be a read error. The chain links TRBV5-1 to TRBJ2-4, with a tentative D call TRBD1 (8 bases). The CDR3 loop spans 13 amino acids. Germline V gene lookup returns CDR1 SGHRS and CDR2 YFSETQ. CDR3 sequence reads: CAGSRRQGREQYF. The CDR3 DNA reads as TGCGCCGGCAGCAGGCGACAGGGGCGGGAGCAGTACTTC.

This clonotype was picked up one time. The chain is built from TRBV18 and TRBJ1-5, with a weak D call TRBD1 (5 bases). Germline V CDR1 and CDR2: KGHSH, LQKENI. The V end was cut by 2 bases, the J end by 3 bases, with 14 bases between. The CDR3 sequence is 16 residues long. The CDR3 region is CASSPYARDPNQPQHF. CDR3 sequence (DNA): TGTGCCAGCTCACCATACGCCAGGGACCCCAATCAGCCCCAGCATTTT.

This clonotype was seen a few times. J is TRBJ2-1 and V is TRBV6-2 or TRBV6-3, with 8 bases aligning to TRBD2. This CDR3 is built from 16 residues. CDR1 is MNHEY, CDR2 SVGEGT, per germline. V lost 7 bases, J lost 0 bases, and 8 bases stayed unmatched. CDR3 protein: CASTSGGTSSYNEQFF. The CDR3 DNA follows: TGTGCCAGCACCTCGGGAGGGACCAGCTCCTACAATGAGCAGTTCTTC.

The chain has TRBV20-1 and TRBJ1-1; D is perhaps TRBD1 (5 bases). CDR1 DFQATT and CDR2 SNEGSKA come from the germline V gene (reference sequence). V shed 0 bases and J shed 5 bases, with 19 bases lying between them. The CDR3 is 16 residues long. The DNA of the CDR3 is TGCAGTGCTAGAGATCTTCATTCCGGGGGTGAGACTGAAGCTTTCTTT. It is translated as CSARDLHSGGETEAFF.